Sequencing of this T cell receptor (beta chain) was carried out in a study of response to subunit inactivated influenza vaccine. Study conclusions and caveats: Seasonal influenza vaccination, on each occasion, was suggested by the authors to recruit few new T cells.

This CDR3 has 16 residues. V gave up 1 base and J gave up 3 bases, with 13 bases separating them. Germline-derived CDR1 and CDR2 are MGHRA and YSYEKL. This clonotype was recorded a few times. What it binds is unknown. TCRdb fed the RT-PCR reads into MiXCR, producing one record per CDR3 protein. The table has 300,000 to 350,000 distinct CDR3 sequences, approximately 23% seen once. This clonotype was obtained from a man aged 45-69 years who received an inactivated influenza vaccine. This chain links TRBV4-1 with TRBJ1-3; TRBD1 might be the D (5 bases). Sequenced material: PBMCs from blood, taken less than 22 months after vaccination. The CDR3 here is CASSQGFQGFGNTIYF. The CDR3 nucleotides are TGCGCCAGCAGCCAAGGGTTCCAGGGATTTGGAAACACCATATATTTT.